This T cell receptor (beta chain) originates from a study of regulatory T cells in long-lasting Graves disease. Whole-study results and caveats: Shared public clonotypes totalled 2,741 in persistent patients, compared with about a thousand in new patients. Repertoires from persistent disease leaned toward TRBV28, TRBJ1-2 and TRBJ2-5. Accuracy might have suffered from few samples.

Arm-PCR of CDR3 regions and iRepertoire HTBI primers were the basis on which TCR beta libraries were built. TCRdb processed the multiplex PCR reads anew with MiXCR; each CDR3 protein has one entry. The sample carries over 650,000 distinct CDR3 sequences, around 30% recorded once. Germline V CDR1 and CDR2: LNHDA, SQIVND (reference sequence). The V and J ends lost 9 bases and 4 bases respectively, with 15 bases between them. This CDR3 region has 13 residues. As for this clonotype: Its antigen is unknown.

Regarding time point: persistent/refractory GD, antithyroid drugs over 5 years with positive TRAb. RNA isolated from PBMCs was used to make the TCR library. Blood from the periphery, around 9 milliliters in all, was drawn into EDTA tubes. The source material was peripheral blood mononuclear cells (PBMCs), sampled when the disease was refractory, from a patient treated with antithyroid drugs. The sequence was collected from a female donor with Graves disease. The V call is TRBV19, the J call TRBJ1-1; D remains unclear. The CDR3 bases are TGTGCCAGCATGGCGCGGGGTGGCACTGAAGCTTTCTTT. Its translation is CASMARGGTEAFF.